The text below deals with one T cell receptor (beta chain). This sample was included in a study of OX40 agonist ivuxolimab in advanced cancers. Study at large: Patients assigned to dose escalation were diagnosed with hepatocellular carcinoma, melanoma, renal cell or head and neck cancer.

The CDR3 is made up of 11 amino acids. Method: immunoSEQ multiplex PCR; TCRdb's copy keeps in-frame clones and lacks some. The sample lists 25,000 to 35,000 clones, 81% occurring once. The clonotype was recovered from an adult with an advanced solid tumor such as melanoma, head and neck, liver or kidney cancer. The gene calls are TRBV21-1 and TRBJ2-5. TRBV21-1 is listed as a pseudogene. The starting material was CD4+ or CD8+ T cells sorted from blood, obtained in a trial of the OX40 agonist ivuxolimab. Written as DNA, the CDR3 is TGTGCCAGCAGCAAAGAAGAGACCCAGTACTTC. Amino acids: CASSKEETQYF.